This paragraph covers one T cell receptor beta chain sequence. Its antigen is unknown. This record comes from a study of shared clonotypes between healthy human individuals. Using immunoSEQ multiplex PCR, the repertoire was profiled, and TCRdb retains in-frame clones only, with some absent. Here the sample spans about 800,000 clones, about 96% being singletons. Overall study findings and caveats: Naive subsets typically showed greater estimated richness than memory subsets.

Looked up from germline, CDR1 is SGHTA and CDR2 is FQGNSA. This CDR3 has 12 residues. The ends were cut back, 3 bases at V and 5 bases at J, with 8 bases in the middle. Terminally differentiated effector memory CD45RA+ cells were excluded from the naive CD8 cells, which were CD45RO-negative and positively selected for CCR7. The sequenced sample was naive CD8+ T cells sorted from blood. The chain joins TRBV7-2 to TRBJ2-7; D remains unclear. The source is a man aged 25-45 years in good health. The CDR3, as DNA: TGTGCCAGCAGCTTCGCTAGTAACGAGCAGTACTTC. This translates into CASSFASNEQYF.